These 14 T cell receptor beta chains were sequenced from one sample in a study of sequential checkpoint blockade in melanoma. Sequencing was performed with immunoSEQ multiplex PCR; in TCRdb, only in-frame clones are kept and a portion is missing. The sample holds approximately 10,000 clones; roughly 63% are singletons and the top ten take approximately 40%. Sample treatment: randomized to nivolumab then ipilimumab (arm A) or the reverse (arm B). The sample consisted of CD8+ T cells sorted from blood (inferred from file names), taken from a patient given nivolumab and ipilimumab in sequence. All receptors come from a human donor with melanoma.

The table lists this clone with a count of one. The genes are TRBV18 and TRBJ1-1, with D uncertain. Between the trimmed V and J ends, which lost 3 bases and 1 base, there was a span of 18 bases. The V gene's germline CDR1 is KGHSH and CDR2 LQKENI. This CDR3 contains 17 residues. CDR3 bases: TGTGCCAGCTCACCCCTGGAGGGTGGTGAGGCGAACACTGAAGCTTTCTTT. This encodes CASSPLEGGEANTEAFF.

The chain joins TRBV27 to TRBJ2-5; D unresolved. Matching the DNA end better, TRBJ2-7 makes the J call doubtful. Germline CDR1 is MNHEY and CDR2 is SMNVEV (reference sequence). CDR3 length equals 13 residues. CDR3 protein: CASSQTYSYEQYF. Written as DNA, the CDR3 is TGTGCCAGCAGTCAAACCTATTCCTACGAGCAGTACTTC.

This chain connects TRBV13 to TRBJ1-1; 9 positions match TRBD1. The CDR3 length is 15 residues. V lost 5 bases, J lost 3 bases, and 7 bases stayed unmatched. Looked up from germline, CDR1 is PRHDT and CDR2 is FYEKMQ (reference sequence). This CDR3 reads CASSTGQGIYTEAFF. For the CDR3, the DNA is TGTGCCAGCAGCACGGGACAGGGAATCTACACTGAAGCTTTCTTT.

The CDR3 protein is CASSYGTGYEQYF. Written as DNA, the CDR3 is TGTGCCAGCAGTTACGGGACAGGCTACGAGCAGTACTTC. The gene calls are TRBV6-5 and TRBJ2-7, with 8 positions matching TRBD1. The CDR3 loop spans 13 amino acids. The J segment lost 3 bases and the V segment lost 2 bases, leaving 0 bases of the junction unmatched. The germline CDR1 and CDR2 sequences are MNHEY and SVGAGI.

Worth noting for this clone: This CDR3 is also generated by other DNA sequences in the sample. The CDR3 DNA reads TGTGCCAGCAGCCAGACTAGCGAGAGCGGGGAGCTGTTTTTT. It is translated as CASSQTSESGELFF. The chain employs TRBV7-9 and TRBJ2-2; 8 nucleotides line up with TRBD2. This CDR3 region has 14 residues. Germline V lookup: CDR1 SEHNR, CDR2 FQNEAQ (reference sequence). V trimming: 5 bases; J trimming: 7 bases; junction bases outside the gene matches: 6.

The chain is built from TRBV15 and TRBJ1-6, with TRBD1 matching 9 bases. V shed 4 bases and J 7 bases; nucleotides not matched to a gene: 5. The CDR3 is 15 residues long. Germline CDR1 reads LNHNV; CDR2 reads YYDKDF (reference sequence). For the CDR3, the DNA is TGTGCCACCAGCACCGACAGGGGGTCCAATTCACCCCTCCACTTT. Protein: CATSTDRGSNSPLHF.

Concerning this clone itself: Its ends do not fully match the called genes, so a read error is possible. Other DNA sequences of this sample code for an identical CDR3. The CDR3 sequence: CASSPRGDGEQYF. CDR3 DNA sequence: TGCGCCAGCAGCCCGCGGGGGGACGGCGAGCAGTACTTC. V is TRBV7-9 and J is TRBJ2-7; 8 bases are a match to TRBD2. Per germline, CDR1 SEHNR and CDR2 FQNEAQ (reference sequence). The CDR3 totals 13 residues.

CDR3 amino acids: CASSVIAGFSTDTQYF. Here the CDR3 DNA reads TGTGCCAGCAGCGTGATAGCGGGTTTTAGCACAGATACGCAGTATTTT. The rearrangement joins TRBV11-2 to TRBJ2-3; 7 bases map to TRBD2. Losses at the gene ends were 5 bases for V and 0 bases for J; bases not matched to a gene: 8. Germline V gene lookup returns CDR1 SGHAT and CDR2 FQNNGV. The CDR3 has 16 amino acids. Filled out from reference TRBV11-2 and TRBJ2-3, the complete variable domain reads EAGVAQSPRYKIIEKRQSVAFWCNPISGHATLYWYQQILGQGPKLLIQFQNNGVVDDSQLPKDRFSAERLKGVDSTLKIQPAKLEDSAVYLCASSVIAGFSTDTQYFGPGTRLTVL.

The V and J genes are TRBV19 and TRBJ1-5; TRBD1 is a possible D gene (5 bases). V shed 3 bases and J shed 6 bases, with 12 bases lying between them. Germline V gives CDR1 LNHDA, CDR2 SQIVND (reference sequence). This CDR3 comprises 14 residues. DNA for the CDR3: TGTGCCAGTAGTATTTGGCAGGGCGGTCAGCCCCAGCATTTT. Translation: CASSIWQGGQPQHF.

This clone appeared a few times. J is TRBJ2-7 and V is TRBV7-8; the D gene is possibly TRBD1 (6 bases). The CDR3 is 16 amino acids. V was cut by 0 bases and J by 0 bases, with 12 bases left in between. The germline V gene encodes CDR1 SGHVS and CDR2 FQNEAQ. CDR3 in amino acids: CASSLAGAASSYEQYF. The CDR3 nucleotides are TGTGCCAGCAGCTTAGCGGGGGCCGCAAGCTCCTACGAGCAGTACTTC.

The CDR3 sequence: CASSLFAGGIQETQYF. As DNA, the CDR3 is TGCGCCAGCAGCTTGTTTGCGGGGGGGATCCAAGAGACCCAGTACTTC. The V and J genes are TRBV5-1 and TRBJ2-5; 9 bases fit TRBD2. CDR3 length: 16 amino acids. CDR1 and CDR2 from the germline V gene are SGHRS and YFSETQ. Unmatched junction bases numbered 5, after V lost 1 base and J lost 1 base.

The chain joins TRBV7-6 to TRBJ1-4; tentative D call: TRBD1 (5 bases). This CDR3 comprises 14 residues. Trimming shortened V by 5 bases and J by 5 bases, and 12 bases separated the two germline ends. Germline V lookup: CDR1 SGHVS, CDR2 FNYEAQ. The CDR3 reads CASSAGFLNEKLFF. The CDR3 DNA is TGTGCCAGCAGCGCAGGGTTTCTGAATGAAAAACTGTTTTTT.

This rearrangement joins TRBV6-1 to TRBJ2-6; D unresolved. Trimming removed 2 bases from V and 0 bases from J, with 2 bases in between. Germline V lookup: CDR1 MNHNS, CDR2 SASEGT. This CDR3 comprises 14 residues. The CDR3 region is CASSELSGANVLTF. In DNA, the CDR3 is TGTGCCAGCAGTGAACTCTCTGGGGCCAACGTCCTGACTTTC.

The V call is TRBV28, the J call TRBJ2-1, with 10 bases identical to TRBD1. Trimming at V came to 3 bases and at J to 8 bases, leaving 7 bases not matched to a gene. Germline V gives CDR1 MDHEN, CDR2 SYDVKM. This CDR3 has 15 residues. The CDR3 sequence: CASSLSDRGRDEQFF. CDR3 sequence (DNA): TGTGCCAGCAGTTTGTCGGACAGGGGGAGGGATGAGCAGTTCTTC.